This TCR beta chain was recovered during a study of blood T cells in healthy people across ages. Germline V gene sequence: CDR1 SNHLY, CDR2 FYNNEI. The CDR3 sequence is 13 residues long. V lost 7 bases to trimming and J lost 5 bases, with 11 bases between them. Through a sample-barcoded 5' primer and a J-beta primer mix, a second PCR was run for roughly 6 to 11 cycles. TCRdb ran MiXCR on the 5' RACE reads and lists one entry per CDR3 protein. Counted here are fewer than 1,200,000 distinct CDR3 sequences, almost 25% occurring once; the ten biggest clones make up 0.75%. This clonotype was recorded only once. These sequences were also reported in another study, on T cells of mothers and their children.

The V call is TRBV2, the J call TRBJ1-4, with D perhaps matching TRBD1 (5 bases). Source material: blood. The sequence was collected from a girl aged 2-9 years in good health. For the CDR3, the DNA is TGTGCCAGCATACAACAGGAGAATGAAAAACTGTTTTTT. Its protein is CASIQQENEKLFF.